Each of the 21 T cell receptor beta chains below was sequenced from the same sample in a study of blood T cell repertoires in COVID-19. Clones were sequenced by immunoSEQ multiplex PCR, and TCRdb holds only the in-frame ones, with some missing. This table holds 90,000 to 150,000 clones, about three quarters found once. Sequencing input: peripheral blood. The receptors originated from a human donor with acute or convalescent COVID-19. The donor label of this sample is uncertain.

This chain uses TRBV2 with TRBJ1-1; possibly TRBD1 for D (6 bases). Germline V gives CDR1 SNHLY, CDR2 FYNNEI. V was clipped by 7 bases and J by 3 bases, with 12 bases between them. CDR3 length: 13 amino acids. CDR3 protein: CASTVNRDTEAFF. DNA of the CDR3: TGTGCCAGCACCGTTAACAGGGACACTGAAGCTTTCTTT.

The V call is TRBV19, the J call TRBJ2-7; possibly TRBD1 for D (6 bases). The CDR3 loop spans 14 amino acids. In germline, CDR1 is LNHDA, CDR2 SQIVND (reference sequence). V lost 3 bases and J lost 6, with 15 bases in between. This CDR3 reads CASSIGQGSTEQYV. As DNA, the CDR3 is TGTGCCAGTAGTATCGGTCAGGGGAGCACCGAGCAGTACGTC.

J is TRBJ1-6 and V is TRBV6-1; possible D gene TRBD1, 5 bases. CDR3 length equals 16 residues. The germline V gene has CDR1 MNHNS and CDR2 SASEGT. Trimming cost V 2 bases and J 5 bases, with 13 bases left between them. The CDR3 here is CASSEMPGLNNSPLHF. CDR3 coding DNA: TGTGCCAGCAGTGAAATGCCGGGACTCAATAATTCACCCCTCCACTTT.

The chain carries TRBV24-1 and TRBJ1-2, with TRBD1 matching 8 bases. Trimming took 3 bases from V and 4 from J; bases not matched to a gene: 6. This CDR3 comprises 15 residues. Germline V gene sequence: CDR1 KGHDR, CDR2 SFDVKD. CDR3: CATSDTGGGSYGYTF. The CDR3 DNA reads TGTGCCACCAGTGATACAGGGGGAGGAAGCTATGGCTACACCTTC.

The chain has TRBV6-5 and TRBJ1-2; no clear D gene. The V end was cut by 7 bases, the J end by 4 bases, with 13 bases between. CDR1 and CDR2 from the germline V gene are MNHEY and SVGAGI. CDR3 length equals 13 residues. The DNA for the CDR3 is TGTGCCAGCAATCTCGGCAGGTCCTATGGCTACACCTTC. Translating it yields CASNLGRSYGYTF.

The chain couples TRBV19 to TRBJ1-6; TRBD1 might be the D (6 bases). V shed 5 bases and J shed 8 bases, with 16 bases lying between them. The CDR3 consists of 15 residues. Germline CDR1 is LNHDA and CDR2 is SQIVND (reference sequence). DNA for the CDR3: TGTGCCAGTAGTTCATACAGGGTCCCAGATTCACCCCTCCACTTT. Encoded protein: CASSSYRVPDSPLHF.

The V gene is TRBV6-2 or TRBV6-3, the J gene TRBJ2-3; tentatively, D is TRBD1 (6 bases). This CDR3 is 14 amino acids long. V shed 6 bases and J shed 2 bases, with 12 bases lying between them. Germline V lookup: CDR1 MNHEY, CDR2 SVGEGT. The CDR3, as DNA: TGTGCCAGCAGCCGGACAGCTTACACAGATACGCAGTATTTT. Its protein is CASSRTAYTDTQYF.

This chain uses TRBV19 with TRBJ1-5, with TRBD1 identical over 10 bases. This CDR3 region has 15 residues. Looked up from germline, CDR1 is LNHDA and CDR2 is SQIVND (reference sequence). V shed 10 bases, J shed 0 bases, and the junction held 6 bases outside the gene matches. CDR3 residues: CATRDRGYSNQPQHF. CDR3 nucleotides: TGTGCCACCAGGGACAGGGGATATAGCAATCAGCCCCAGCATTTT.

The genes are TRBV2 and TRBJ1-1, with D perhaps TRBD1 (5 bases). CDR3 length equals 13 residues. In germline, CDR1 is SNHLY, CDR2 FYNNEI. Trimming removed 7 bases at V and 1 base at J, with 10 bases between. Here the CDR3 reads CASTRGENTEAFF. The CDR3 coding sequence is TGTGCCAGCACCCGGGGGGAGAACACTGAAGCTTTCTTT.

V is TRBV6-5 and J is TRBJ1-1; no clear D. The V and J ends lost 5 bases and 7 bases respectively, with 14 bases between them. The CDR3 runs to 13 residues. Germline CDR1 MNHEY, CDR2 SVGAGI. CDR3 amino acids: CASSPLPVGEAFF. Here the CDR3 DNA reads TGTGCCAGCAGTCCCTTGCCCGTCGGTGAAGCTTTCTTT.

Only one count was recorded for this clone. The chain has TRBV24-1 and TRBJ2-3; D gene ambiguous. This CDR3 comprises 16 residues. The V gene's germline CDR1 is KGHDR and CDR2 SFDVKD. V shed 3 bases and J shed 0 bases, with 12 bases lying between them. The CDR3 loop reads CATSDVTPASTDTQYF. As DNA, the CDR3 is TGTGCCACCAGTGATGTAACACCCGCTAGCACAGATACGCAGTATTTT.

In DNA form, the CDR3 reads TGTGCCTGGACCGCGGGACAGGGGACCAATGAGCAGTTCTTC. Protein product: CAWTAGQGTNEQFF. This chain joins TRBV30 and TRBJ2-1; 10 positions match TRBD1. The CDR3 covers 14 residues. The germline V gene has CDR1 GTSNPN and CDR2 SVGIG (reference sequence). J gave up 6 bases and V 4 bases, and 6 bases lay outside the gene matches.

The chain employs TRBV2 and TRBJ2-1, with D unclear. Trimming took 0 bases from V and 3 from J, leaving 9 bases between them. Germline V lookup: CDR1 SNHLY, CDR2 FYNNEI. This CDR3 contains 15 residues. CDR3 loop: CASSEAPRFYNEQFF. The CDR3 nucleotides read TGTGCCAGCAGTGAAGCGCCGCGGTTCTACAATGAGCAGTTCTTC.

This clone has a handful of counts. The chain links TRBV4-1 to TRBJ2-1, with D tentatively TRBD2 (5 bases). The CDR3 totals 13 residues. Germline V gene data show CDR1 as MGHRA and CDR2 as YSYEKL. Trimming left V 1 base short and J 8 bases short, with 9 bases between. The CDR3 loop is CASSQAPGYEQFF. The CDR3 coding sequence is TGCGCCAGCAGCCAAGCTCCGGGGTATGAGCAGTTCTTC.

The chain uses TRBV27 and TRBJ2-1; 9 bases fit TRBD1. V shed 2 bases, J shed 8 bases, and the junction held 13 bases outside the gene matches. CDR1 MNHEY and CDR2 SMNVEV come from the germline V gene (reference sequence). This CDR3 spans 17 amino acids. The CDR3: CASSLGAGDRVADEQFF. The CDR3 DNA is TGTGCCAGCAGTTTAGGGGCAGGGGACAGGGTAGCGGATGAGCAGTTCTTC.

The chain links TRBV6-5 to TRBJ1-6; a possible D gene is TRBD1 (6 bases). With 6 bases removed from V and 6 bases from J, the gap between germline ends came to 12 bases. This CDR3 spans 14 amino acids. CDR1 and CDR2 from the germline V gene are MNHEY and SVGAGI. CDR3 residues: CASRDGQFNSPLHF. The DNA of the CDR3 is TGTGCCAGCAGGGATGGACAGTTTAATTCACCCCTCCACTTT.

This chain joins TRBV6-1 and TRBJ2-3; 16 bases line up with TRBD2. This CDR3 is built from 20 residues. From germline, CDR1 is MNHNS and CDR2 SASEGT. J gave up 0 bases and V 4 bases, and 10 bases lay outside the gene matches. CDR3 coding DNA: TGTGCCAGCAGTGGGGCCCCGGGACTAGCGGGGGGGAGGAGCACAGATACGCAGTATTTT. This encodes CASSGAPGLAGGRSTDTQYF.

This clone was seen only once. The CDR3 spells CASSYLILSGVGEQYF. The CDR3 DNA reads as TGTGCCAGCAGTTACTTAATCCTTAGCGGGGTCGGCGAGCAGTACTTC. The chain carries TRBV6-5 and TRBJ2-7, with 8 bases aligning to TRBD2. From germline, CDR1 is MNHEY and CDR2 SVGAGI. V was clipped by 1 base and J by 6 bases; unmatched bases: 11. The CDR3 sequence is 16 residues long.

The chain links TRBV2 to TRBJ1-2, with TRBD1 matching 7 bases. After removal of 5 bases from V and 6 bases from J, the junction contained 6 bases not matched to a gene. Germline V gene data show CDR1 as SNHLY and CDR2 as FYNNEI. The CDR3 runs 13 residues. CDR3 protein: CASSREGANGYTF. CDR3 coding DNA: TGTGCCAGCAGTCGGGAGGGGGCGAATGGCTACACCTTC.

This clone was detected only a few times. This chain joins TRBV7-9 and TRBJ2-4, with D possibly TRBD1 on 5 matching bases. Trimming cost V 5 bases and J 8 bases, with 16 bases left between them. The CDR3 extends over 14 amino acids. CDR1 and CDR2 from the germline V gene are SEHNR and FQNEAQ (reference sequence). The CDR3, as DNA: TGTGCCAGCAGCGCAAAGGGGCCCGAGGACATTCAGTACTTC. Protein: CASSAKGPEDIQYF.

This chain joins TRBV18 and TRBJ2-7, with D tentatively TRBD2 (6 bases). This CDR3 region has 14 residues. In germline, CDR1 is KGHSH, CDR2 LQKENI. Trimming cost V 6 bases and J 5 bases, with 17 bases left between them. The CDR3 region has the DNA TGTGCCAGCTCCCCCCTTGGCGGGACGGACGAGCAGTACTTC. Translated: CASSPLGGTDEQYF.